A selection of T cell receptor beta chains follows, all from one sample in a study of shared clonotypes between healthy human individuals. Assay: immunoSEQ multiplex PCR; the TCRdb copy retains only in-frame clones and omits some. The top ten hold 0.35% to 0.45% of the sample, which has some 2.3 million clones, approximately 95% seen once. Sequencing was done on a sample of naive CD4+ T cells from PBMCs. The receptors shown here come from a young man in good health. Some clones in this sample may be carry-over from other donors' samples. Each CDR3 is given with its conserved first and last residue. D genes are given only for firm matches. Clone size is given for some rows only: seen once, a few or many times, or a class if the clone is expanded.

v_gene	abundance	d_gene	j_gene	CDR3nt	CDR3aa
TRBV5-4	NA	NA	TRBJ1-5	TGTGCCAGCAGCTTGGCCCCGGGGTTGCCCCAGCATTTT	CASSLAPGLPQHF
TRBV7-3	NA	TRBD2	TRBJ2-3	TGTGCCAGCAGCCTCCAAGGGACTAGCCAGAGAACAGATACGCAGTATTTT	CASSLQGTSQRTDTQYF
TRBV15	NA	NA	TRBJ2-7	TGTGCCACCAGCAGAGATCTTTCCCCGGTTGAGCAGTACTTC	CATSRDLSPVEQYF
TRBV5-1	NA	TRBD2	TRBJ2-1	TGCGCCAGCAGCTTAGGACTAGCGGGAGTTAATAATTTCTACAATGAGCAGTTCTTC	CASSLGLAGVNNFYNEQFF
TRBV9	NA	NA	TRBJ1-3	TGTGCCAGCAACCCTGGAGGGGGATTTGGAAACACCATATATTTT	CASNPGGGFGNTIYF
TRBV5-1	NA	NA	TRBJ2-1	TGCGCCAGCAGCTTTCTAGCGGAGGGGGTCAATGAGCAGTTCTTC	CASSFLAEGVNEQFF
TRBV19	NA	TRBD2	TRBJ2-2	TGTGCCAGTACAGAACTAGCGTACACCGGGGAGCTGTTTTTT	CASTELAYTGELFF
TRBV27	NA	NA	TRBJ2-5	TGTGCCAGCAGTCATAACGGGCCTTGGGAGACCCAGTACTTC	CASSHNGPWETQYF
TRBV6-6	NA	NA	TRBJ1-2	TGTGCCAGCAGCCACCGGACCGCCGCAAGCTACACCTTC	CASSHRTAASYTF
TRBV11-2	NA	TRBD1	TRBJ2-3	TGTGCCAGCAGCTGGGACAGGTCAGCAGATACGCAGTATTTT	CASSWDRSADTQYF
TRBV6-5	NA	TRBD2	TRBJ2-1	TGTGCCAGCAGTACTGCCGGCGGGAGGGCCGATGAGCAGTTCTTC	CASSTAGGRADEQFF
TRBV5-4	NA	NA	TRBJ2-1	TGTGCCAGCAGCTTGGCTAGCAGCAATGAGCAGTTCTTC	CASSLASSNEQFF
TRBV5-1	few	NA	TRBJ2-1	TGCGCCAGCAGCTTGGCTAACTCCTACAATGAGCAGTTCTTC	CASSLANSYNEQFF
TRBV7-2	NA	NA	TRBJ2-5	TGTGCCAGCAGCTTAGGTGGGGCCCACAGGGAGACCCAGTACTTC	CASSLGGAHRETQYF
TRBV5-6	NA	NA	TRBJ2-3	TGTGCCAGCAGCTTGTTTCTAGTTGGGGCAGATACGCAGTATTTT	CASSLFLVGADTQYF
TRBV18	NA	NA	TRBJ2-5	TGTGCCAGCTCACCTCTAGTCCTGAGGGAGACCCAGTACTTC	CASSPLVLRETQYF
TRBV4-3	NA	NA	TRBJ2-3	TGCGCCAGCAGCCTCATTAGTAACCGGCCAGATACGCAGTATTTT	CASSLISNRPDTQYF
TRBV29-1	NA	NA	TRBJ2-5	TGCAGCGTTGCCCGGACTGTGGAGACCCAGTACTTC	CSVARTVETQYF
TRBV7-2	NA	NA	TRBJ1-5	TGTGCCAGCAGCTCAGGTCTCAATCAGCCCCAGCATTTT	CASSSGLNQPQHF
TRBV5-1	NA	NA	TRBJ1-3	TGCGCCAGCAGTTTGGACGGGAGCTCTGGAAACACCATATATTTT	CASSLDGSSGNTIYF
TRBV11-3	NA	TRBD1	TRBJ1-1	TGTGCCAGCAGCCCAGGGGGCATAGGCACTGAAGCTTTCTTT	CASSPGGIGTEAFF
TRBV2	NA	NA	TRBJ2-3	TGTGCCAGCAGACACGGACCTTCCACAGATACGCAGTATTTT	CASRHGPSTDTQYF
TRBV5-4	once	NA	TRBJ1-4	TGTGCCAGCAGCTTGTGGTCGGGTGAAAAACTGTTTTTT	CASSLWSGEKLFF
TRBV5-1	NA	NA	TRBJ1-5	TGCGCCAGCAGCTCTTCAAAGCACCACCGACCCTTTCTCTCGACCCGTAATAGCAATCAGCCCCAGCATTTT	CASSSSKHHRPFLSTRNSNQPQHF
TRBV11-3	NA	TRBD2	TRBJ2-1	TGTGCCAGCAGCCAGACTAGCGGAAACTACAATGAGCAGTTCTTC	CASSQTSGNYNEQFF
TRBV19	NA	NA	TRBJ1-2	TGTGCCAGTAGTATAGCCCAGGCGAACTATGGCTACACCTTC	CASSIAQANYGYTF
TRBV14	NA	NA	TRBJ1-1	TGTGCCAGCAGCCAAGACCCGACAACTTTGAACACTGAAGCTTTCTTT	CASSQDPTTLNTEAFF
TRBV20-1	NA	NA	TRBJ2-1	TGCAGTGCCCTCCGAGGGGGTGAGCAGTTCTTC	CSALRGGEQFF
TRBV5-8	NA	NA	TRBJ1-1	TGTGCCAGCAGCCCGCCCCGGGGGCGCGGGGACCCTGAAGCTTTCTTT	CASSPPRGRGDPEAFF
TRBV5-4	NA	NA	TRBJ1-2	TGTGCCAGCAGCCCGGACAACAGAACTCCTAACTATGGCTACACCTTC	CASSPDNRTPNYGYTF
TRBV7-4	NA	NA	TRBJ2-5	TGTGCCAGCAGCTTGAGCAGGGTCCAAGAGACCCAGTACTTC	CASSLSRVQETQYF
TRBV6-5	NA	NA	TRBJ1-4	TGTGCCAGCAGCCGGTCCCGGGACAAGGAAAAACTGTTTTTT	CASSRSRDKEKLFF
TRBV30	NA	NA	TRBJ1-2	TGTGCCTGGAGTAAAGGGGATGGCTATGGCTACACCTTC	CAWSKGDGYGYTF
TRBV28	NA	TRBD1	TRBJ2-3	TGTGCCAGCAGCCCTCCGACAGGGGGCGGACCAGATACGCAGTATTTT	CASSPPTGGGPDTQYF
TRBV27	NA	TRBD2	TRBJ2-2	TGTGCCAGCTTGAGTCTAGCGGGAGCCGGGGAGCTGTTTTTT	CASLSLAGAGELFF
TRBV4-2	NA	NA	TRBJ2-3	TGTGCCAGCAGCCAACAAACGGGGCTCACAGATACGCAGTATTTT	CASSQQTGLTDTQYF
TRBV28	NA	TRBD1	TRBJ2-7	TGTGCCAGCACCACCCCGGGACAGGGAACCTTCGGGCAGTACTTC	CASTTPGQGTFGQYF
TRBV18	NA	NA	TRBJ1-6	TGTGCCAGCTCACCCAATTGGGGTCCTGGGGATTCACCCCTCCACTTT	CASSPNWGPGDSPLHF
TRBV2	NA	TRBD2	TRBJ2-1	TGTGCCAGCAAAACTAGCGCCTCCTACAATGAGCAGTTCTTC	CASKTSASYNEQFF
TRBV28	NA	NA	TRBJ1-4	TGTGCCAGCTACGCCTCAGGGGAAAAACTGTTTTTT	CASYASGEKLFF
TRBV29-1	NA	NA	TRBJ2-5	TGCAGCGCAACTATGGAGGTAGAGACCCAGTACTTC	CSATMEVETQYF
TRBV6-5	NA	NA	TRBJ2-5	TGTGCCAGCAGTTACGATACGGGATTGGAAGAGACCCAGTACTTC	CASSYDTGLEETQYF
TRBV30	NA	NA	TRBJ2-1	TGTGCCTGGACACACGGTGGCTCCTACAATGAGCAGTTCTTC	CAWTHGGSYNEQFF
TRBV14	NA	NA	TRBJ2-5	TGTGCCAGCAGCCAAGCCCAAACCTTAAAAGAGACCCAGTACTTC	CASSQAQTLKETQYF
TRBV5-1	NA	TRBD2	TRBJ2-1	TGCGCCAGTGGGACTAGCGGATACAATGAGCAGTTCTTC	CASGTSGYNEQFF
TRBV29-1	NA	NA	TRBJ2-1	TGCAGCGTTGTTCGTCAGGAGCACAATGAGCAGTTCTTC	CSVVRQEHNEQFF
TRBV18	NA	TRBD1	TRBJ1-5	TGTGCCAGCTCACCCGACAGGGGGCCGAATCAGCCCCAGCATTTT	CASSPDRGPNQPQHF
TRBV28	NA	TRBD1	TRBJ2-3	TGTGCCAGCAGTTTTTGGACAGGGGACACAGATACGCAGTATTTT	CASSFWTGDTDTQYF
TRBV5-4	NA	NA	TRBJ2-2	TGTGCCAGCAGCTTGTTCAGCAACACCGGGGAGCTGTTTTTT	CASSLFSNTGELFF
TRBV10-2	once	NA	TRBJ2-7	TGCGCCAGCAGTGAGTCGACCCTTACCTACGAGCAGTACTTC	CASSESTLTYEQYF
TRBV6-1	NA	NA	TRBJ2-7	TGTGCCAGCAGTGAAAGGTCCGCAACTCTCTACTCCTACGAGCAGTACTTC	CASSERSATLYSYEQYF
TRBV2	NA	TRBD1	TRBJ1-2	TGTGCCAGCAGTGACAGGGGGACCGACTATGGCTACACCTTC	CASSDRGTDYGYTF
TRBV4-2	NA	NA	TRBJ2-1	TGTGCCAGCAGCCCGCGTGGCGACCTCTACAATGAGCAGTTCTTC	CASSPRGDLYNEQFF
TRBV9	NA	NA	TRBJ2-5	TGTGCCAGCAGCTTACGACTGGGGGAGCAAGAGACCCAGTACTTC	CASSLRLGEQETQYF
TRBV30	NA	NA	TRBJ1-3	TGTGCCTGGGGGACCGGGGCCGGAGCCAACACCATATATTTT	CAWGTGAGANTIYF